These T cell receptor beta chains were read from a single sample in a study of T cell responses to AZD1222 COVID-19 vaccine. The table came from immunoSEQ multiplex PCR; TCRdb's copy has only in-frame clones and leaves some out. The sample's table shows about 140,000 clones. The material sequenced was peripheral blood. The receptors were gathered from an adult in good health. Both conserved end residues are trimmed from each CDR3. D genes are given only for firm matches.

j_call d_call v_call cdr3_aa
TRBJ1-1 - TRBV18 ASSPSTEGAEAF
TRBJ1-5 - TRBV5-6 ASSLVGNQPQH
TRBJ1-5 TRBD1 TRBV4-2 ASSQGQGSNQPQH
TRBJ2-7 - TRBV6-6 ASSYSSGTGSKEQY
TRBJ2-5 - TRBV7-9 ASSADKVGETQY
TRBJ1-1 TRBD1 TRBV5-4 ATKRTGQTNTEAF
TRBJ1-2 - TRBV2 ASSLNSPYGYT
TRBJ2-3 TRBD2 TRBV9 ASSIGTSGGANTQY
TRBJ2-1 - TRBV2 ASSEEVAATYNEQF
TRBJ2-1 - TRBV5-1 ASRETSGTPPYNEQF
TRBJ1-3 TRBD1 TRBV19 ASTPRGTGAFGNTIY
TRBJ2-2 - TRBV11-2 ASSLDSYAELF
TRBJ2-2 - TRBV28 ASIRAHTGELF
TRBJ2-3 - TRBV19 ASSVGMRTDTQY
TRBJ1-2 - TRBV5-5 ASSHVGSGYGYT
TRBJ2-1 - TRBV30 ACSPYNEQF
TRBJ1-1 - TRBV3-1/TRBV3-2 ASSQGILNTEAF
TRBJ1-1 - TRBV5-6 ASSFQSNAEAF
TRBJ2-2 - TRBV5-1 ASSLAGQVSGELF
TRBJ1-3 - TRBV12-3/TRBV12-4 ASSLGQGNTIY
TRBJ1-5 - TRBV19 ASSPREHSNQPQH
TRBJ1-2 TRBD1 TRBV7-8 ASSAQGTGGIFSYGYT
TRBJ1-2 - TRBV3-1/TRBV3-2 ASSHQGWYGYT
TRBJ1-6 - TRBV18 ASSPYQGQDNSPLH
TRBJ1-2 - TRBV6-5 ASRTGQPQGGYT
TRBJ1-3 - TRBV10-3 AISGGLQGGGTENTIY
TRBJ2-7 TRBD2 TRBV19 ASSAGTSGGSEQY
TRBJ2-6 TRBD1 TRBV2 ASSLQGVVGANVLT
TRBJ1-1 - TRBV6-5 ASSYSQNTEAF
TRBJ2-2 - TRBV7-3 ASSLVPGINTGELF
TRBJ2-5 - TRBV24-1 ATSDHPFGGQETQY
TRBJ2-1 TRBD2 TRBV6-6 ASSPRTRAGGPSSYNEQF
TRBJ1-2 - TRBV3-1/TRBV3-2 ASSQGSAVYYGYT
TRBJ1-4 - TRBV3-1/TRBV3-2 ASRLRGQINEKLF
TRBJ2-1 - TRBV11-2 ASSLVQGGEQF
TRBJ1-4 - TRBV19 ASSSHVAGNEKLF